Each of the 25 T cell receptor beta chains below was sequenced from the same sample in a study of blood T cell repertoires in COVID-19. Here immunoSEQ multiplex PCR was the method, and the copy in TCRdb shows in-frame clones only, minus some. Of over 300,000 clones in the sample, 70% to 90% are singletons; the top ten hold under 2.5%. The specimen sequenced was PBMCs or T cells enriched from blood (not recorded which). These receptors all come from a man aged 25-45 years who had recovered from COVID-19.

This clone has just one count. The chain joins TRBV14 to TRBJ1-1; D gene uncertain. Germline V gives CDR1 SGHDN, CDR2 FVKESK. The ends were cut back, 2 bases at V and 4 bases at J, with 8 bases in the middle. The CDR3 runs to 13 residues. CDR3 nucleotides: TGTGCCAGCAGCCAATTTTCCGGCACTGAAGCTTTCTTT. It encodes CASSQFSGTEAFF.

V gene TRBV12-5 combines with J gene TRBJ2-7; TRBD1 matches at 7 bases. Looked up from germline, CDR1 is LGHNT and CDR2 is FRNRAP. Trimming cost V 0 bases and J 0 bases; bases outside gene matches: 8. This CDR3 has 17 residues. This CDR3 is CASGLVGATGYSYEQYF. The CDR3 nucleotides read TGTGCTAGTGGTTTGGTAGGGGCGACAGGGTACTCCTACGAGCAGTACTTC. Complete variable domain (other parts from reference TRBV12-5 and TRBJ2-7): DARVTQTPRHKVTEMGQEVTMRCQPILGHNTVFWYRQTMMQGLELLAYFRNRAPLDDSGMPKDRFSAEMPDATLATLKIQPSEPRDSAVYFCASGLVGATGYSYEQYFGPGTRLTVT.

This chain uses TRBV27 with TRBJ1-2; 9 bases are shared with TRBD1. This CDR3 region has 13 residues. J lost 6 bases, V lost 5 bases, and 4 bases had no gene match. Looked up from germline, CDR1 is MNHEY and CDR2 is SMNVEV (reference sequence). The CDR3 DNA sequence: TGTGCCAGCAGTGGGGACAGGGAGGATGGCTACACCTTC. Amino acid sequence: CASSGDREDGYTF.

The rearrangement uses TRBV5-1 and TRBJ1-1; D possibly corresponds to TRBD1 (6 bases). Trimming cost V 3 bases and J 4 bases, with 16 bases left between them. Germline lookup yields CDR1 SGHRS and CDR2 YFSETQ. The CDR3 has 15 amino acids. In DNA, the CDR3 is TGCGCCAGCAGCTACACGGCGGACAGCGGCACTGAAGCTTTCTTT. Translation: CASSYTADSGTEAFF.

The V and J genes are TRBV5-6 and TRBJ1-5; D gene uncertain. Trimming shortened V by 0 bases and J by 2 bases, and 18 bases separated the two germline ends. The length of the CDR3 is 18 residues. CDR1 SGHDT and CDR2 YYEEEE come from the germline V gene. CDR3 DNA sequence: TGTGCCAGCAGCTTGGGGCCAGGTCATAGCGGTGGCAATCAGCCCCAGCATTTT. It specifies CASSLGPGHSGGNQPQHF. The full variable domain, with the rest looked up from reference TRBV5-6 and TRBJ1-5, is DAGVTQSPTHLIKTRGQQVTLRCSPKSGHDTVSWYQQALGQGPQFIFQYYEEEERQRGNFPDRFSGHQFPNYSSELNVNALLLGDSALYLCASSLGPGHSGGNQPQHFGDGTRLSIL.

This sequence joins TRBV7-9 and TRBJ2-2; D is perhaps TRBD2 (7 bases). Trimming took off 2 bases at V and 0 bases at J, with 10 bases between the two ends. Per germline, CDR1 SEHNR and CDR2 FQNEAQ (reference sequence). This CDR3 contains 16 residues. The CDR3 reads CASSLYGGPNTGELFF. CDR3 coding DNA: TGTGCCAGCAGCTTATACGGGGGGCCGAACACCGGGGAGCTGTTTTTT.

This clone has just a few counts. V is TRBV5-6 and J is TRBJ2-3; D is unclear. The ends were cut back, 0 bases at V and 8 bases at J, with 10 bases in the middle. This CDR3 spans 13 amino acids. CDR1 SGHDT and CDR2 YYEEEE come from the germline V gene. CDR3 coding DNA: TGTGCCAGCAGCTTGGTGCGTCAGGCTACGCAGTATTTT. This sequence encodes CASSLVRQATQYF.

V usage is TRBV9 and J usage is TRBJ1-6, with TRBD1 as a possible D gene (6 bases). The CDR3 totals 17 residues. V was trimmed by 0 bases and J by 0 bases, leaving 10 bases between them. Germline lookup yields CDR1 SGDLS and CDR2 YYNGEE. CDR3 DNA: TGTGCCAGCAGCGTAGGAAGGGGGAGCTCCTATAATTCACCCCTCCACTTT. Translation: CASSVGRGSSYNSPLHF.

This chain uses TRBV27 with TRBJ1-2; 7 bases are shared with TRBD1. Germline V gene lookup returns CDR1 MNHEY and CDR2 SMNVEV (reference sequence). The ends lost 6 bases at V and 0 bases at J; junction bases unmatched: 4. The CDR3 is 14 residues long. Written as DNA, the CDR3 is TGTGCCAGCAGAGAGGGGACAGCTAACTATGGCTACACCTTC. Its translation is CASREGTANYGYTF.

Only a few counts were recorded for this clone. CDR3 residues: CASLRDRNTEAFF. CDR3 bases: TGTGCCAGCCTACGAGACAGGAACACTGAAGCTTTCTTT. The V and J genes are TRBV2 and TRBJ1-1, with TRBD1 as a possible D gene (5 bases). The V end was cut by 8 bases, the J end by 1 base, with 11 bases between. Germline CDR1 and CDR2: SNHLY and FYNNEI. The CDR3 is 13 amino acids.

The chain joins TRBV6-6 to TRBJ2-1; D perhaps matches TRBD1 (7 bases). There are 13 residues in the CDR3. The V gene's germline CDR1 is MNHNY and CDR2 SVGAGI (reference sequence). The germline V and J ends were trimmed by 9 bases and 4 bases, with 13 bases remaining between them. The CDR3 region is CASGGTEYNEQFF. CDR3 in DNA: TGTGCCAGTGGGGGGACAGAGTACAATGAGCAGTTCTTC.

The chain employs TRBV11-2 and TRBJ1-2; no clear D gene. Trimming took 2 bases from V and 3 from J, leaving 13 bases between them. Germline V CDR1 and CDR2: SGHAT, FQNNGV. This CDR3 is 15 amino acids long. The CDR3 nucleotides read TGTGCCAGCAGCTTAAGCGTCCGGGGTCACTATGGCTACACCTTC. It is translated as CASSLSVRGHYGYTF.

The rearrangement links TRBV7-3 to TRBJ1-6, with D unresolved. The CDR3 runs to 14 residues. CDR1 and CDR2 (germline): SGHTA, FQGTGA. V gave up 2 bases and J gave up 9 bases, with 11 bases separating them. The CDR3 is CASSLDSVRSPLHF. CDR3 DNA sequence: TGTGCCAGCAGCTTAGATAGTGTCCGTTCACCCCTCCACTTT.

The chain combines TRBV6-2 or TRBV6-3 with TRBJ1-5; TRBD1 matches at 12 bases. V dropped 2 bases and J dropped 5; count of bases not matched to a gene: 7. The CDR3 spans 17 residues. Germline CDR1 MNHEY, CDR2 SVGEGT. Here the CDR3 DNA reads TGTGCCAGCAGTTACCGGGACAGGGGGCTGGGGGATCAGCCCCAGCATTTT. Encoded protein: CASSYRDRGLGDQPQHF.

This rearrangement joins TRBV2 to TRBJ2-1; a weak D match, TRBD1 (6 bases). The V end was cut by 2 bases, the J end by 2 bases, with 10 bases between. CDR3 length equals 15 residues. CDR1 SNHLY and CDR2 FYNNEI come from the germline V gene. CDR3 DNA sequence: TGTGCCAGCAGTGAAAGGGACAACCCCTACAATGAGCAGTTCTTC. Its protein product is CASSERDNPYNEQFF.

The chain carries TRBV11-2 and TRBJ2-2; 9 nucleotides line up with TRBD1. Germline-derived CDR1 and CDR2 are SGHAT and FQNNGV. This CDR3 is built from 15 residues. V lost 5 bases, J lost 4 bases, and 5 bases stayed unmatched. The CDR3 DNA follows: TGTGCCAGCAGCGGTGGGACAGGGTTCACCGGGGAGCTGTTTTTT. This encodes CASSGGTGFTGELFF.

The CDR3 bases are TGTGCCAGCAGACCGAGGGGGAGCGGCACCGGGGAGCTGTTTTTT. Protein: CASRPRGSGTGELFF. V and J are TRBV5-4 and TRBJ2-2, with D possibly being TRBD1 (6 bases). In germline, CDR1 is SGHNT, CDR2 YYREEE (reference sequence). The CDR3 has 15 amino acids. Trimming cost V 5 bases and J 4 bases, with 15 bases left between them.

V usage is TRBV3-1 (or the pseudogene TRBV3-2) and J usage is TRBJ2-5; 12 bases are shared with TRBD2. The ends lost 1 base at V and 4 bases at J; junction bases unmatched: 13. The CDR3 runs 19 residues. CDR1 and CDR2 from the germline V gene are LGHDT and YNNKEL (reference sequence). The CDR3 DNA is TGTGCCAGCAGCCAAGCCCTTAGTCTAGCGGGGGGGCCGGTAGAGACCCAGTACTTC. Its protein product is CASSQALSLAGGPVETQYF.

The genes are TRBV4-1 and TRBJ1-1, with 8 bases that match TRBD1. The germline V gene has CDR1 MGHRA and CDR2 YSYEKL. The CDR3 has 19 residues. V shed 0 bases and J 6 bases; nucleotides not matched to a gene: 18. Here the CDR3 reads CASSQDVPFADRGGAEAFF. CDR3 DNA: TGCGCCAGCAGCCAAGATGTTCCTTTTGCCGACAGGGGTGGTGCTGAAGCTTTCTTT.

V and J are TRBV4-1 and TRBJ2-1; possible D gene TRBD2, 6 bases. Germline values: CDR1 MGHRA, CDR2 YSYEKL. The CDR3 has 18 amino acids. V lost 3 bases to trimming and J lost 2 bases, with 20 bases between them. CDR3 loop: CASSHKDLGGETYNEQFF. The CDR3 bases are TGCGCCAGCAGCCATAAGGACCTTGGCGGGGAAACCTACAATGAGCAGTTCTTC.

The chain carries TRBV15 and TRBJ2-1; TRBD2 agrees at 13 bases. The CDR3 contains 15 residues. Trimming at V came to 2 bases and at J to 8 bases, leaving 3 bases not matched to a gene. Per germline, CDR1 LNHNV and CDR2 YYDKDF (reference sequence). The CDR3 DNA is TGTGCCACCAGCAGAACTAGCGGGGGGGCCGATGAGCAGTTCTTC. Translation: CATSRTSGGADEQFF.

This clone was detected once. The chain couples TRBV27 to TRBJ2-7; TRBD1 aligns across 9 bases. The CDR3 contains 15 residues. Germline lookup yields CDR1 MNHEY and CDR2 SMNVEV (reference sequence). After removal of 3 bases from V and 3 bases from J, the junction contained 6 bases not matched to a gene. CDR3 sequence: CASSFTGTGNYEQYF. DNA of the CDR3: TGTGCCAGCAGTTTTACCGGGACAGGGAACTACGAGCAGTACTTC.

The chain combines TRBV7-8 with TRBJ2-3; 9 bases fit TRBD1. This CDR3 is 17 amino acids long. Trimming removed 3 bases from V and 4 bases from J; junction bases left unmatched: 11. Germline V gene lookup returns CDR1 SGHVS and CDR2 FQNEAQ. CDR3 DNA: TGTGCCAGCAGCTTCGGGAAGGGGACAGGGCGTTCAGATACGCAGTATTTT. It encodes CASSFGKGTGRSDTQYF. The full variable domain, rest sourced from reference TRBV7-8 and TRBJ2-3, is GAGVSQSPRYKVAKRGQDVALRCDPISGHVSLFWYQQALGQGPEFLTYFQNEAQLDKSGLPSDRFFAERPEGSVSTLKIQRTQQEDSAVYLCASSFGKGTGRSDTQYFGPGTRLTVL.

This clone was recorded once. The chain links TRBV30 to TRBJ1-2; D is possibly TRBD1 (5 bases). The CDR3 is 13 amino acids. Trimming took off 5 bases at V and 6 bases at J, with 16 bases between the two ends. Germline V gives CDR1 GTSNPN, CDR2 SVGIG (reference sequence). The CDR3 bases are TGTGCCTGGCGAGGCGCCAGGGAAGATGGCTACACCTTC. Its protein is CAWRGAREDGYTF. Variable domain in full (rest from reference TRBV30 and TRBJ1-2): SQTIHQWPATLVQPVGSPLSLECTVEGTSNPNLYWYRQAAGRGLQLLFYSVGIGQISSEVPQNLSASRPQDRQFILSSKKLLLSDSGFYLCAWRGAREDGYTFGSGTRLTVV.

This clone showed up many times. The sample holds other DNA sequences that translate to the same CDR3. The CDR3 DNA follows: TGTGCCAGCAGCGCAGACTATCTCAACTATGGCTACACCTTC. This codes for CASSADYLNYGYTF. V usage is TRBV9 and J usage is TRBJ1-2, with D unclear. The CDR3 contains 14 residues. The V end was cut by 3 bases, the J end by 2 bases, with 11 bases between. The germline V gene has CDR1 SGDLS and CDR2 YYNGEE.